This entry lists 30 T cell receptor beta chains sequenced from one sample in a study of blood T cell repertoires in COVID-19. Generated by immunoSEQ multiplex PCR, the TCRdb table keeps only in-frame clones and is missing some. The sample holds 350,000 to 550,000 clones, nearly 90% seen once. The material sequenced was PBMCs or T cells enriched from blood (not recorded which). These receptors came from a woman younger than 35 with acute COVID-19.

The chain joins TRBV10-1 to TRBJ1-5, with 7 nucleotides matching TRBD1. J was trimmed by 7 bases and V by 2 bases; bases with no gene match: 5. Germline V gene data show CDR1 as WNHNN and CDR2 as SYGVQD (reference sequence). The CDR3 contains 14 residues. The CDR3 spells CASSEKTGRQPQHF. CDR3 DNA sequence: TGCGCCAGCAGTGAGAAGACAGGGAGGCAGCCCCAGCATTTT.

The V and J genes are TRBV13 and TRBJ2-3; 9 bases are a match to TRBD2. CDR3 size: 15 residues. CDR1 is PRHDT and CDR2 is FYEKMQ in the germline V gene (reference sequence). Trimming took 5 bases from V and 1 from J; bases not matched to a gene: 4. The CDR3 loop reads CASSPLAGGTDTQYF. The DNA for the CDR3 is TGTGCCAGCAGCCCATTAGCGGGGGGCACAGATACGCAGTATTTT.

The chain is built from TRBV10-1 and TRBJ2-1, with D possibly TRBD2 on 5 matching bases. The CDR3 contains 13 residues. The germline CDR1 and CDR2 sequences are WNHNN and SYGVQD (reference sequence). Trimming removed 2 bases at V and 5 bases at J, with 7 bases between. For the CDR3, the DNA is TGCGCCAGCAGTGAGGCGGGTAACAATGAGCAGTTCTTC. Amino acids: CASSEAGNNEQFF.

V is TRBV18 and J is TRBJ1-2; no clear D. V gave up 5 bases and J gave up 4 bases, with 14 bases separating them. The CDR3 sequence is 14 residues long. Per the germline V gene, CDR1 is KGHSH and CDR2 is LQKENI. As DNA, the CDR3 is TGTGCCAGCTCAGCCCCCGAGGCCTTCTATGGCTACACCTTC. It specifies CASSAPEAFYGYTF.

V gene TRBV4-3 combines with J gene TRBJ1-1, with D perhaps TRBD1 (6 bases). V lost 4 bases, J lost 1 base, and 13 bases lay in between. Germline-derived CDR1 and CDR2 are LGHNA and YSLEER. This CDR3 is 15 amino acids long. The CDR3 DNA is TGCGCCAGCAGCCTGGGGGCAATGGGGAACACTGAAGCTTTCTTT. This codes for CASSLGAMGNTEAFF.

About this clone: Other nucleotide sequences from this sample produce the same CDR3. V is TRBV3-1 (or the pseudogene TRBV3-2) and J is TRBJ2-5; D possibly corresponds to TRBD2 (6 bases). The length of the CDR3 is 13 residues. V lost 3 bases and J 1 base, leaving 6 bases between the germline ends. The V gene's germline CDR1 is LGHDT and CDR2 YNNKEL (reference sequence). The CDR3, as DNA: TGTGCCAGCAGCCAGGGGGGCCAAGAGACCCAGTACTTC. The encoded protein is CASSQGGQETQYF.

The CDR3 DNA is TGTGCCAGCAGTCTAGTAGGAGGGCCATCTTCCGATAATTCACCCCTCCACTTT. Protein sequence: CASSLVGGPSSDNSPLHF. V is TRBV6-6 and J is TRBJ1-6; D unresolved. The germline V gene encodes CDR1 MNHNY and CDR2 SVGAGI (reference sequence). The CDR3 length is 18 residues. Trimming took off 5 bases at V and 5 bases at J, with 22 bases between the two ends.

This clone was seen many times. This chain uses TRBV6-2 or TRBV6-3 with TRBJ2-7, with 10 bases identical to TRBD2. The length of the CDR3 is 15 residues. Germline V CDR1 and CDR2: MNHEY, SVGEGT. Losses at the gene ends were 3 bases for V and 5 bases for J; bases not matched to a gene: 7. CDR3 sequence: CASSYRLAGADEQYF. CDR3 nucleotides: TGTGCCAGCAGTTATCGGCTAGCGGGAGCGGACGAGCAGTACTTC.

The chain recombines TRBV7-2 with TRBJ1-2; possible D gene TRBD1, 5 bases. Trimming stripped 1 base from V and 10 bases from J, with 13 bases between. The CDR3 has 13 amino acids. Germline values: CDR1 SGHTA, CDR2 FQGNSA. The CDR3 loop is CASSLGPGYPYTF. DNA for the CDR3: TGTGCCAGCAGCTTAGGTCCAGGGTACCCCTACACCTTC.

This chain connects TRBV9 to TRBJ1-2; 9 nucleotides align to TRBD1. The germline CDR1 and CDR2 sequences are SGDLS and YYNGEE. V dropped 3 bases and J dropped 3; count of bases not matched to a gene: 6. The CDR3 is 15 residues long. The CDR3 loop is CASSEGQGRDYGYTF. Here the CDR3 DNA reads TGTGCCAGCAGCGAAGGACAGGGGAGGGACTATGGCTACACCTTC.

The genes are TRBV28 and TRBJ1-4; tentatively, D is TRBD1 (5 bases). The V end was cut by 6 bases, the J end by 8 bases, with 25 bases between. The CDR3 is 17 amino acids. Germline-derived CDR1 and CDR2 are MDHEN and SYDVKM. The DNA of the CDR3 is TGTGCCAGCAGACCTCCCGGGAGCTTCTTGGGGGGGGAAAAACTGTTTTTT. Translation gives CASRPPGSFLGGEKLFF. Looking up the rest from reference TRBV28 and TRBJ1-4 gives the full variable domain: DVKVTQSSRYLVKRTGEKVFLECVQDMDHENMFWYRQDPGLGLRLIYFSYDVKMKEKGDIPEGYSVSREKKERFSLILESASTNQTSMYLCASRPPGSFLGGEKLFFGSGTQLSVL.

This chain links TRBV20-1 with TRBJ2-1, with TRBD2 identical over 11 bases. Germline V gene data show CDR1 as DFQATT and CDR2 as SNEGSKA (reference sequence). V lost 3 bases, J lost 9 bases, and 4 bases stayed unmatched. The CDR3 length is 13 residues. The CDR3 loop is CSASSGRAGEQFF. For the CDR3, the DNA is TGCAGTGCTAGTAGCGGGAGGGCCGGTGAGCAGTTCTTC.

The chain carries TRBV18 and TRBJ1-5, with 9 nucleotides matching TRBD1. Germline V CDR1 and CDR2: KGHSH, LQKENI. This CDR3 comprises 19 residues. V lost 2 bases, J lost 0 bases, and 11 bases stayed unmatched. CDR3 in DNA: TGTGCCAGCTCACCAAACCCGGGACAGGGTAAATATAGCAATCAGCCCCAGCATTTT. Translation gives CASSPNPGQGKYSNQPQHF.

This chain uses TRBV15 with TRBJ1-2, with D perhaps matching TRBD1 (6 bases). The CDR3 runs to 13 residues. Between the trimmed V and J ends, which lost 2 bases and 6 bases, there was a span of 10 bases. Germline V lookup: CDR1 LNHNV, CDR2 YYDKDF (reference sequence). This chain's CDR3 is CATSRQGRHGYTF. DNA for the CDR3: TGTGCCACCAGCAGACAGGGGAGACATGGCTACACCTTC.

For this clone: Other nucleotide sequences from this sample produce the same CDR3. This sequence joins TRBV7-9 and TRBJ1-1; D remains unclear. CDR1 is SEHNR, CDR2 FQNEAQ, per germline (reference sequence). The germline V and J ends were trimmed by 1 base and 1 base, with 4 bases remaining between them. The CDR3 extends over 13 amino acids. As DNA, the CDR3 is TGTGCCAGCAGCTTAGGACAGAACACTGAAGCTTTCTTT. As protein: CASSLGQNTEAFF.

This chain joins TRBV5-1 and TRBJ1-5, with unresolved D. Trimming removed 0 bases from V and 3 bases from J, with 4 bases in between. Per germline, CDR1 SGHRS and CDR2 YFSETQ. The length of the CDR3 is 13 residues. DNA for the CDR3: TGCGCCAGCAGCTTGGCGGTCAATCAGCCCCAGCATTTT. Translating it yields CASSLAVNQPQHF. The variable domain in full, completed from reference TRBV5-1 and TRBJ1-5, reads KAGVTQTPRYLIKTRGQQVTLSCSPISGHRSVSWYQQTPGQGLQFLFEYFSETQRNKGNFPGRFSGRQFSNSRSEMNVSTLELGDSALYLCASSLAVNQPQHFGDGTRLSIL.

This clone was seen a handful of times. This rearrangement joins TRBV6-1 to TRBJ1-3; the D gene is possibly TRBD1 (6 bases). CDR3 length equals 16 residues. Trimming pared 4 bases from V and 1 base from J, leaving 14 bases between. Germline CDR1 is MNHNS and CDR2 is SASEGT. The CDR3: CASSGYAGTSGNTIYF. The CDR3 bases are TGTGCCAGCAGTGGATACGCCGGGACATCTGGAAACACCATATATTTT.

Written as DNA, the CDR3 is TGTGCCAGCAGCGGACCGGGTGAAAGGGGGACCTACAATGAGCAGTTCTTC. Encoded protein: CASSGPGERGTYNEQFF. The chain is built from TRBV13 and TRBJ2-1, with D perhaps TRBD1 (6 bases). The CDR3 extends over 17 amino acids. Per germline, CDR1 PRHDT and CDR2 FYEKMQ (reference sequence). Between the trimmed V and J ends, which lost 5 bases and 2 bases, there was a span of 19 bases.

Only a few counts were recorded for this clone. The chain has TRBV12-3 or TRBV12-4 and TRBJ1-1; 7 bases fit TRBD1. The V segment lost 0 bases and the J segment 8 bases; nucleotides outside the gene matches: 3. There are 13 residues in the CDR3. Here the CDR3 DNA reads TGTGCCAGCAGTTTAGCGAGGGACAGCGAAGCTTTCTTT. This encodes CASSLARDSEAFF.

This sequence joins TRBV5-6 and TRBJ1-5, with D perhaps TRBD1 (5 bases). Germline-derived CDR1 and CDR2 are SGHDT and YYEEEE. The V and J ends lost 6 bases and 0 bases respectively, with 13 bases between them. This CDR3 is 15 amino acids long. The CDR3 sequence: CASTTGLGSNQPQHF. As DNA, the CDR3 is TGTGCCAGCACCACGGGACTCGGTAGCAATCAGCCCCAGCATTTT.

J is TRBJ2-1 and V is TRBV4-1, with TRBD1 matching over 10 bases. The CDR3 has 21 amino acids. CDR1 MGHRA and CDR2 YSYEKL come from the germline V gene. After removal of 1 base from V and 2 bases from J, the junction contained 17 bases not matched to a gene. The CDR3 region has the DNA TGCGCCAGCAGCCAAGTCCTTGGGACAGGGGCCCCGAGCGGGACCTACAATGAGCAGTTCTTC. Translating gives CASSQVLGTGAPSGTYNEQFF.

This chain joins TRBV5-4 and TRBJ2-2, with D perhaps matching TRBD1 (6 bases). The CDR3 contains 15 residues. Germline V CDR1 and CDR2: SGHNT, YYREEE (reference sequence). Between the trimmed V and J ends, which lost 0 bases and 4 bases, there was a span of 10 bases. CDR3 nucleotide sequence: TGTGCCAGCAGCTTGGGGGGGCCGGGCACCGGGGAGCTGTTTTTT. Translating gives CASSLGGPGTGELFF.

The chain carries TRBV7-2 and TRBJ2-3; 8 bases fit TRBD2. The CDR3 is 15 residues long. Losses at the gene ends were 5 bases for V and 1 base for J; bases not matched to a gene: 5. CDR1 is SGHTA, CDR2 FQGNSA, per germline. The CDR3 reads CASSVGTRGTDTQYF. Here the CDR3 DNA reads TGTGCCAGCAGCGTCGGGACTAGAGGCACAGATACGCAGTATTTT.

This chain uses TRBV9 with TRBJ1-2; TRBD1 matches 8 bases. V was pared by 1 base and J by 5 bases, with 19 bases of the junction left unmatched. CDR1 SGDLS and CDR2 YYNGEE come from the germline V gene. This CDR3 is built from 19 residues. CDR3 in amino acids: CASSVSSLQGRTGKYGYTF. In nucleotides, the CDR3 is TGTGCCAGCAGCGTATCTTCACTACAAGGACGGACAGGGAAATATGGCTACACCTTC.

This chain connects TRBV7-3 to TRBJ2-2; a possible D gene is TRBD2 (5 bases). The CDR3 has 12 residues. Between the trimmed V and J ends, which lost 6 bases and 6 bases, there was a span of 8 bases. Germline lookup yields CDR1 SGHTA and CDR2 FQGTGA. The CDR3 region is CASRLASGELFF. The CDR3 DNA is TGTGCCAGCAGGTTAGCGTCCGGGGAGCTGTTTTTT.

About this clone itself: The sample contains more than one DNA sequence encoding this CDR3. The V and J genes are TRBV3-1 (or the pseudogene TRBV3-2) and TRBJ1-5, with D hard to call. From germline, CDR1 is LGHDT and CDR2 YNNKEL (reference sequence). The CDR3 consists of 13 residues. V dropped 1 base and J dropped 7 bases, with 8 bases sitting between them. The CDR3 bases are TGTGCCAGCAGCCAAGCAACGGGGCAGCCCCAGCATTTT. Amino acid sequence: CASSQATGQPQHF.

This clone showed up just a few times. This chain joins TRBV7-2 and TRBJ2-3, with unresolved D. The germline V gene encodes CDR1 SGHTA and CDR2 FQGNSA. Trimming removed 1 base from V and 2 bases from J, with 7 bases in between. CDR3 length: 14 residues. The CDR3 loop reads CASSLDRYTDTQYF. The CDR3 DNA reads TGTGCCAGCAGCTTAGACCGGTACACAGATACGCAGTATTTT.

This chain connects TRBV7-2 to TRBJ2-1; 8 nucleotides line up with TRBD2. CDR3 length: 15 amino acids. The J segment lost 9 bases and the V segment lost 1 base, leaving 8 bases of the junction unmatched. The V gene's germline CDR1 is SGHTA and CDR2 FQGNSA. The CDR3: CASSLVREGRPEQFF. The CDR3 DNA sequence: TGTGCCAGCAGCTTAGTACGGGAGGGCCGTCCTGAGCAGTTCTTC.

The rearrangement links TRBV10-3 to TRBJ1-5; D not certain. This CDR3 comprises 15 residues. The germline CDR1 and CDR2 sequences are ENHRY and SYGVKD. Trimming stripped 2 bases from V and 2 bases from J, with 10 bases between. CDR3 protein: CAISEGPGGNQPQHF. The CDR3 coding sequence is TGTGCCATCAGTGAGGGCCCAGGCGGCAATCAGCCCCAGCATTTT.

V is TRBV7-9 and J is TRBJ1-1; D is perhaps TRBD1 (6 bases). The V gene's germline CDR1 is SEHNR and CDR2 FQNEAQ (reference sequence). The CDR3 has 13 amino acids. Trimming cost V 4 bases and J 5 bases, with 11 bases left between them. In DNA, the CDR3 is TGTGCCAGCAGCTCCACAGGGTGGACTGAAGCTTTCTTT. Protein: CASSSTGWTEAFF.